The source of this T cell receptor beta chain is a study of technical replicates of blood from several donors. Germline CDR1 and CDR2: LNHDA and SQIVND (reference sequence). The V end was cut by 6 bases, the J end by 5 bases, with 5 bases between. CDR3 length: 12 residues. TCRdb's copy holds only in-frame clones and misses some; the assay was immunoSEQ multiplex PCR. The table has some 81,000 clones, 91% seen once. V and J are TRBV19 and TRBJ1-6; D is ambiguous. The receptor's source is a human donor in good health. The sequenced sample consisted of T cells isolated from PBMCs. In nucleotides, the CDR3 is TGTGCCAGTAGCGGGGATAATTCACCCCTCCACTTT. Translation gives CASSGDNSPLHF.